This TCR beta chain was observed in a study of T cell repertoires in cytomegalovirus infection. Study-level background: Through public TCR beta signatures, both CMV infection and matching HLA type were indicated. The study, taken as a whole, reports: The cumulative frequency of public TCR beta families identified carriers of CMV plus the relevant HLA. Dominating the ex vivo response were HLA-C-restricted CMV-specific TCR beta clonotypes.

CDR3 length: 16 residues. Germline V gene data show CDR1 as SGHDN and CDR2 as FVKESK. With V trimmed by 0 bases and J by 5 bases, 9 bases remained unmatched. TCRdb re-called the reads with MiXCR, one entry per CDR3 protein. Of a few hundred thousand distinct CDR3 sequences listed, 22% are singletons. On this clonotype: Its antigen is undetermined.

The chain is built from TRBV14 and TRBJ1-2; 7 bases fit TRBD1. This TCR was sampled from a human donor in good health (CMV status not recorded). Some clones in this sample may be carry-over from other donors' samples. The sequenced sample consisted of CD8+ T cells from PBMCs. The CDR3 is CASSQDHGTDLYGYTF. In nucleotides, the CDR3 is TGTGCCAGCAGCCAAGATCACGGGACAGACCTTTATGGCTACACCTTC.